The 14 T cell receptor beta chains below were found in one sample sequenced in a study of blood T cell repertoires in COVID-19. This table comes from immunoSEQ multiplex PCR, and its TCRdb copy is limited to in-frame clones, with some not included. The sample has some 400,000 clones; approximately 89% are singletons. Sequences were obtained from PBMCs or T cells enriched from blood (not recorded which). All receptors come from a man in his thirties or forties who had recovered from COVID-19.

V gene TRBV19 combines with J gene TRBJ2-7, with 7 bases lining up with TRBD1. The germline gives CDR1 LNHDA, CDR2 SQIVND (reference sequence). This CDR3 has 13 residues. With 6 bases clipped from V and 3 bases from J, the junction kept 5 bases outside the gene matches. The CDR3 reads CASRGQSRYEQYF. The DNA for the CDR3 is TGTGCCAGTAGGGGACAGAGTCGCTACGAGCAGTACTTC.

The rearrangement links TRBV2 to TRBJ1-5, with TRBD1 matching 8 bases. Losses at the gene ends were 6 bases for V and 5 bases for J; bases not matched to a gene: 3. Germline V CDR1 and CDR2: SNHLY, FYNNEI. The CDR3 length is 13 residues. The CDR3 coding sequence is TGTGCCAGCAGGCCGACAGGGGATCAGCCCCAGCATTTT. It encodes CASRPTGDQPQHF.

With respect to this clone: The same CDR3 can be traced to other DNA sequences in this sample. V usage is TRBV18 and J usage is TRBJ1-2; a weak D match, TRBD1 (6 bases). Germline CDR1 is KGHSH and CDR2 is LQKENI. This CDR3 spans 14 amino acids. V lost 3 bases and J 4 bases, leaving 12 bases between the germline ends. CDR3 in DNA: TGTGCCAGCTCACCCGGACAGTCAGGCTATGGCTACACCTTC. Its protein product is CASSPGQSGYGYTF.

The V call is TRBV18, the J call TRBJ1-2; unclear D gene. CDR1 and CDR2 from the germline V gene are KGHSH and LQKENI. The V gene lost 4 bases and the J gene lost 6 bases, with 15 bases spanning the gap. CDR3 length: 14 amino acids. CDR3 amino acids: CASSLYTEINGYTF. CDR3 coding DNA: TGTGCCAGCTCACTATATACAGAAATAAATGGCTACACCTTC.

The rearrangement uses TRBV13 and TRBJ2-1; no reliable D call. Germline loops: CDR1 PRHDT, CDR2 FYEKMQ (reference sequence). The CDR3 extends over 15 amino acids. The V gene lost 1 base and the J gene lost 0 bases, with 7 bases spanning the gap. CDR3 nucleotide sequence: TGTGCCAGCAGCTTAGATCCGAGCTCCTACAATGAGCAGTTCTTC. The encoded protein is CASSLDPSSYNEQFF.

The gene calls are TRBV5-3 and TRBJ1-2; the D is unclear. TRBV5-3 is annotated as an ORF whose role is uncertain. V lost 1 base and J lost 4, with 14 bases in between. The CDR3 extends over 15 amino acids. CDR3 DNA sequence: TGTGCCAGAAGCTTGTCCCAGGCTGGTAGCTATGGCTACACCTTC. It encodes CARSLSQAGSYGYTF.

J is TRBJ1-5 and V is TRBV30, with TRBD1 matching over 8 bases. The CDR3 extends over 14 amino acids. V trimming: 0 bases; J trimming: 7 bases; junction bases outside the gene matches: 5. Germline loops: CDR1 GTSNPN, CDR2 SVGIG (reference sequence). CDR3 coding DNA: TGTGCCTGGAGTGTACCAGGGGGCGAACAGCCCCAGCATTTT. Protein product: CAWSVPGGEQPQHF.

The chain links TRBV7-9 to TRBJ2-2; D might be TRBD1 (5 bases). The CDR3 runs 15 residues. CDR1 and CDR2 from the germline V gene are SEHNR and FQNEAQ (reference sequence). V was clipped by 0 bases and J by 5 bases, with 10 bases between them. The CDR3 region has the DNA TGTGCCAGCAGCTTAGCAGGGGCGCGTACCGGGGAGCTGTTTTTT. Residues: CASSLAGARTGELFF. Together with reference TRBV7-9 and TRBJ2-2, the CDR3 gives the full variable domain: DTGVSQNPRHKITKRGQNVTFRCDPISEHNRLYWYRQTLGQGPEFLTYFQNEAQLEKSRLLSDRFSAERPKGSFSTLEIQRTEQGDSAMYLCASSLAGARTGELFFGEGSRLTVL.

This clone was seen just once. Other DNA sequences within the sample encode an identical CDR3. The V gene is TRBV27, the J gene TRBJ2-7; the D is unclear. This CDR3 has 12 residues. Looked up from germline, CDR1 is MNHEY and CDR2 is SMNVEV (reference sequence). Between the trimmed V and J ends, which lost 2 bases and 3 bases, there was a span of 5 bases. CDR3 protein: CASSLTGYEQYF. The DNA of the CDR3 is TGTGCCAGCAGTTTAACCGGCTACGAGCAGTACTTC.

The chain recombines TRBV5-1 with TRBJ2-5, with 7 bases identical to TRBD1. Germline V lookup: CDR1 SGHRS, CDR2 YFSETQ. CDR3 length: 15 amino acids. Unmatched junction bases numbered 8, after V lost 2 bases and J lost 4 bases. CDR3 region: CASSFGKGAGETQYF. The CDR3, as DNA: TGCGCCAGCAGCTTTGGAAAGGGGGCTGGAGAGACCCAGTACTTC.

This chain connects TRBV25-1 to TRBJ1-6; the D gene is possibly TRBD1 (6 bases). Germline V gene lookup returns CDR1 MGHDK and CDR2 SYGVNS. The CDR3 covers 13 residues. V was clipped by 3 bases and J by 10 bases, with 10 bases between them. CDR3 residues: CASSDPGVSPLHF. In nucleotides, the CDR3 is TGTGCCAGCAGTGACCCAGGGGTCTCACCCCTCCACTTT.

This chain joins TRBV7-2 and TRBJ1-1, with 11 bases matching TRBD1. This CDR3 is built from 16 residues. Germline V gene data show CDR1 as SGHTA and CDR2 as FQGNSA. The V gene end was trimmed by 1 base and the J gene end by 2 bases; junction bases not matched to a gene: 3. In DNA, the CDR3 is TGTGCCAGCAGCTTAGAGGACAGGGGGCTCAACACTGAAGCTTTCTTT. Encoded protein: CASSLEDRGLNTEAFF.

This rearrangement joins TRBV10-3 to TRBJ1-1; the match to TRBD1 covers 8 bases. This CDR3 contains 14 residues. From germline, CDR1 is ENHRY and CDR2 SYGVKD. Trimming removed 4 bases from V and 1 base from J; junction bases left unmatched: 2. For the CDR3, the DNA is TGTGCCATCAGTGGGGGACAGGCGAACACTGAAGCTTTCTTT. Its protein is CAISGGQANTEAFF.

The chain employs TRBV6-5 and TRBJ1-2; a weak D match, TRBD1 (6 bases). Trimming took off 0 bases at V and 7 bases at J, with 15 bases between the two ends. The CDR3 covers 15 residues. Germline V gene lookup returns CDR1 MNHEY and CDR2 SVGAGI. The CDR3 reads CASSYSWGRAGGYTF. CDR3 DNA sequence: TGTGCCAGCAGTTACTCGTGGGGGCGTGCGGGTGGCTACACCTTC.